One and the same sample provided the 10 T cell receptor beta chains below, sequenced in a study of CD8+ T cells in alopecia areata. cDNA reverse transcribed from extracted RNA served as the sequencing template. Generated by immunoSEQ multiplex PCR, the TCRdb table keeps only in-frame clones and is missing some. The profile shows some 51,000 clones, about 96% of them singletons. The sample consisted of CD8+ T cells sorted from blood, taken at week 0. These receptors were taken from a human donor with alopecia areata.

This chain joins TRBV19 and TRBJ1-2; no firm D call. The V end lost 5 bases, the J end lost 10 bases, and 23 bases lay between the germline ends. This CDR3 region has 15 residues. CDR1 and CDR2 from the germline V gene are LNHDA and SQIVND (reference sequence). The CDR3 loop reads CASSALSSWEGVYTF. The CDR3 bases are TGTGCCAGTAGTGCCCTCTCATCCTGGGAGGGTGTCTACACCTTC.

CDR3 nucleotide sequence: TGTGCCAGCAGTGATGGGGGGGGTCAGCCCCAGCATTTT. It yields the protein CASSDGGGQPQHF. J is TRBJ1-5 and V is TRBV2; weak D call: TRBD1 (5 bases). Germline CDR1 reads SNHLY; CDR2 reads FYNNEI. V lost 3 bases and J lost 6, with 9 bases in between. The CDR3 runs to 13 residues.

This rearrangement joins TRBV19 to TRBJ2-3, with D possibly matching TRBD2 (5 bases). CDR3 length: 13 residues. V shed 4 bases and J shed 4 bases, with 9 bases lying between them. CDR1 is LNHDA and CDR2 is SQIVND in the germline V gene (reference sequence). The CDR3 nucleotides read TGTGCCAGTAGTACAGCGGCCCCAGATACGCAGTATTTT. Translated, it gives CASSTAAPDTQYF. Variable domain in full (rest from reference TRBV19 and TRBJ2-3): DGGITQSPKYLFRKEGQNVTLSCEQNLNHDAMYWYRQDPGQGLRLIYYSQIVNDFQKGDIAEGYSVSREKKESFPLTVTSAQKNPTAFYLCASSTAAPDTQYFGPGTRLTVL.

The CDR3 DNA is TGTGCCACCGGACAGGCCTCCTACGAGCAGTACTTC. Translated, it gives CATGQASYEQYF. The genes are TRBV27 and TRBJ2-7; 7 bases line up with TRBD1. Germline CDR1 and CDR2: MNHEY and SMNVEV (reference sequence). V trimming: 10 bases; J trimming: 0 bases; junction bases outside the gene matches: 3. The CDR3 totals 12 residues.

The V and J genes are TRBV6-5 and TRBJ2-7, with D unresolved. The CDR3 spans 14 residues. Per the germline V gene, CDR1 is MNHEY and CDR2 is SVGAGI. The germline V and J ends were trimmed by 0 bases and 6 bases, with 12 bases remaining between them. The CDR3 protein is CASSYSRIGSEQYF. The DNA for the CDR3 is TGTGCCAGCAGTTACTCCCGCATCGGGTCCGAGCAGTACTTC.

The V gene is TRBV7-9, the J gene TRBJ2-2; D may correspond to TRBD1 or TRBD2 (5 bases each). CDR1 SEHNR and CDR2 FQNEAQ come from the germline V gene (reference sequence). The germline V and J ends were trimmed by 5 bases and 0 bases, with 10 bases remaining between them. The CDR3 runs to 15 residues. Here the CDR3 DNA reads TGTGCCAGCAGCGGGACGGGATCGAACACCGGGGAGCTGTTTTTT. Protein: CASSGTGSNTGELFF.

V and J are TRBV16 and TRBJ1-5, with a possible D match to TRBD1 (5 bases). The CDR3 contains 15 residues. V was pared by 4 bases and J by 3 bases, with 13 bases between. In germline, CDR1 is KGHSY, CDR2 FQNENV. The CDR3 DNA reads TGTGCCAGCAGCCTCTCCGGGGCCAACAATCAGCCCCAGCATTTT. Translation: CASSLSGANNQPQHF.

The rearrangement links TRBV29-1 to TRBJ1-5, with D possibly being TRBD1 (5 bases). This CDR3 spans 14 amino acids. Germline V gives CDR1 SQVTM, CDR2 ANQGSEA. Trimming took 4 bases from V and 6 from J, leaving 16 bases between them. The CDR3 protein is CSVGLGMGGQPQHF. The CDR3 DNA is TGCAGCGTTGGCCTTGGTATGGGGGGTCAGCCCCAGCATTTT.

V usage is TRBV27 and J usage is TRBJ2-3, with TRBD2 matching 9 bases. The germline CDR1 and CDR2 sequences are MNHEY and SMNVEV (reference sequence). V shed 7 bases and J 2 bases; nucleotides not matched to a gene: 10. The CDR3 totals 16 residues. CDR3 in amino acids: CASTAGLAGFTDTQYF. Here the CDR3 DNA reads TGTGCCAGCACCGCTGGGCTAGCGGGGTTCACAGATACGCAGTATTTT.

The chain employs TRBV18 and TRBJ2-2; 8 bases are shared with TRBD1. This CDR3 spans 17 amino acids. In germline, CDR1 is KGHSH, CDR2 LQKENI. V was pared by 3 bases and J by 2 bases, with 8 bases of the junction left unmatched. CDR3 in amino acids: CASSPRGQEINTGELFF. The DNA for the CDR3 is TGTGCCAGCTCACCCCGGGGACAGGAGATAAACACCGGGGAGCTGTTTTTT.